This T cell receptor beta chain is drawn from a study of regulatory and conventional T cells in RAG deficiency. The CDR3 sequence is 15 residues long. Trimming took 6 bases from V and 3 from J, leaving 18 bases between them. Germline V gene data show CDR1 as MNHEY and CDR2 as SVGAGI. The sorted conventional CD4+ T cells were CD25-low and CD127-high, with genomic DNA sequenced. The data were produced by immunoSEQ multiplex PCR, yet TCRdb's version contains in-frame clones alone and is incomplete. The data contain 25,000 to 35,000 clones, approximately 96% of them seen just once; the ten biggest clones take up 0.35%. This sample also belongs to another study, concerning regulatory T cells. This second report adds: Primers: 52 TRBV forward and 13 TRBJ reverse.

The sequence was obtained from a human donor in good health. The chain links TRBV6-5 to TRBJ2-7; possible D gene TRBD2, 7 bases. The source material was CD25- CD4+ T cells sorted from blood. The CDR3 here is CASSLGGAGSYEQYF. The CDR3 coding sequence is TGTGCCAGCAGCCTAGGGGGGGCGGGGAGCTACGAGCAGTACTTC.